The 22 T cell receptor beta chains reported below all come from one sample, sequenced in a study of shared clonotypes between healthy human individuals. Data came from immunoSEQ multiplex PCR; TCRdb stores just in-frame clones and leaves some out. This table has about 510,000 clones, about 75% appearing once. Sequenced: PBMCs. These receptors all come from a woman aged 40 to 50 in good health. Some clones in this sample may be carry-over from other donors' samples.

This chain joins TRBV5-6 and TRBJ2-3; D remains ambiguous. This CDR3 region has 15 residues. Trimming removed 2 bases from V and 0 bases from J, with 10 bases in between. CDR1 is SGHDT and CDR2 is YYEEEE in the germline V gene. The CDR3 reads CASSFSTTSTDTQYF. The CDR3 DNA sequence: TGTGCCAGCAGCTTCTCTACTACTAGCACAGATACGCAGTATTTT.

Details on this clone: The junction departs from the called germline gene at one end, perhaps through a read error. The CDR3 nucleotides are TGTGCCAGCAGCATAGCGGGAGTGGCAGATACGCAGTATTTT. Translated: CASSIAGVADTQYF. The chain combines TRBV7-9 with TRBJ2-3; 9 positions agree with TRBD2. CDR3 length: 14 amino acids. CDR1 SEHNR and CDR2 FQNEAQ come from the germline V gene (reference sequence).

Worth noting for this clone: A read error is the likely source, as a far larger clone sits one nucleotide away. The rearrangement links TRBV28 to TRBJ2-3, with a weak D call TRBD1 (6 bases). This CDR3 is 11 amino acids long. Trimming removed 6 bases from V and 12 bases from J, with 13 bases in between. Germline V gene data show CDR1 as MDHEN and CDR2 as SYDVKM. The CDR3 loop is CASRGQHSQYF. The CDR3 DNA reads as TGTGCCAGCAGAGGACAGCACTCCCAGTATTTT.

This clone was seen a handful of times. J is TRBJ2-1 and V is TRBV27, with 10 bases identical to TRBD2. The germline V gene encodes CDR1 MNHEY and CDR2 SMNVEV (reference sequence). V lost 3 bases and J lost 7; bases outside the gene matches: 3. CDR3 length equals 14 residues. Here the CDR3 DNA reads TGTGCCAGCAGTTTGGCTAGCGGGAGTAATGAGCAGTTCTTC. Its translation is CASSLASGSNEQFF.

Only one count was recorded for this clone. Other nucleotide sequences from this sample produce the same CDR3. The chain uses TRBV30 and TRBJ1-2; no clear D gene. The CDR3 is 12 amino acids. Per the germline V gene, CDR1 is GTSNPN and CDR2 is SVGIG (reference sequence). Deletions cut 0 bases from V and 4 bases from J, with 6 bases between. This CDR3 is CAWSVRSYGYTF. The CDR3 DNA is TGTGCCTGGAGTGTTAGGAGCTATGGCTACACCTTC.

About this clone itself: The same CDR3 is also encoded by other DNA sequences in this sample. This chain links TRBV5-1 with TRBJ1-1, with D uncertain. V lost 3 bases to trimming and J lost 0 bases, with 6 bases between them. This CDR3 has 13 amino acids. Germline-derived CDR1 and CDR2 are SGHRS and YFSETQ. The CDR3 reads CASSYTVNTEAFF. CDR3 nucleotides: TGCGCCAGCAGCTACACCGTGAACACTGAAGCTTTCTTT.

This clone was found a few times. The CDR3 region is CASSQDNSGDTYEQYF. CDR3 DNA sequence: TGCGCCAGCAGCCAAGATAACTCGGGAGACACCTACGAGCAGTACTTC. This rearrangement joins TRBV4-3 to TRBJ2-7; a possible D gene is TRBD2 (6 bases). Germline lookup yields CDR1 LGHNA and CDR2 YSLEER. The CDR3 is 16 amino acids. Trimming took off 0 bases at V and 2 bases at J, with 14 bases between the two ends.

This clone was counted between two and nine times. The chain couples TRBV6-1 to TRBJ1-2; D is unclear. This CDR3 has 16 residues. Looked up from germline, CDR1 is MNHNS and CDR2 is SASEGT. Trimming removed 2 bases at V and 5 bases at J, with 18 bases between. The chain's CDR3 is CASSERDDLSLYGYTF. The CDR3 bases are TGTGCCAGCAGTGAACGGGATGACCTCAGCTTATATGGCTACACCTTC.

CDR3 nucleotide sequence: TGTGCCAGCAGCTTATCCAGGAACACTGAAGCTTTCTTT. Its translation is CASSLSRNTEAFF. The chain couples TRBV7-9 to TRBJ1-1; D uncertain. Germline CDR1 reads SEHNR; CDR2 reads FQNEAQ (reference sequence). The CDR3 loop spans 13 amino acids. The V gene lost 2 bases and the J gene lost 1 base, with 5 bases spanning the gap.

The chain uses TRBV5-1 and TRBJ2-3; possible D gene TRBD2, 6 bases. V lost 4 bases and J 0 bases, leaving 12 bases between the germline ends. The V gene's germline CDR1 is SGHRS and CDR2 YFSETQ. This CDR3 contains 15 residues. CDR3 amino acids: CASSHSSASTDTQYF. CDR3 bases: TGCGCCAGCAGCCACTCTAGCGCTAGCACAGATACGCAGTATTTT.

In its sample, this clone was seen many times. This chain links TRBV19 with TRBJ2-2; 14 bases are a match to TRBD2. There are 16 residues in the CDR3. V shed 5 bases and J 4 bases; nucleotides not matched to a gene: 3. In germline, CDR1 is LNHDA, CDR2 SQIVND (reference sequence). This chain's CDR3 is CASSDGLAGGTGELFF. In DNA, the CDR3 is TGTGCCAGTAGTGACGGACTAGCGGGAGGCACCGGGGAGCTGTTTTTT.

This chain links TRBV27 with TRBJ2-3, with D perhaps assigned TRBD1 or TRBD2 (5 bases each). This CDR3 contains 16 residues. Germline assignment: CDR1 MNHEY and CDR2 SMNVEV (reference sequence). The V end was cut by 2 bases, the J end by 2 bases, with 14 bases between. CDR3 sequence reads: CASSLEGFQHTDTQYF. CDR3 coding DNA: TGTGCCAGCAGTTTAGAGGGGTTTCAGCACACAGATACGCAGTATTTT.

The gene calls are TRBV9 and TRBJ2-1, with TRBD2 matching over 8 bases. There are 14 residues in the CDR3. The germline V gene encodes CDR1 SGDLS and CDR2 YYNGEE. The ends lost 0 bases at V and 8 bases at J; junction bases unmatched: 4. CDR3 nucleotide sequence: TGTGCCAGCAGCGTAGCTACGACTAGCGATGAGCAGTTCTTC. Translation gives CASSVATTSDEQFF.

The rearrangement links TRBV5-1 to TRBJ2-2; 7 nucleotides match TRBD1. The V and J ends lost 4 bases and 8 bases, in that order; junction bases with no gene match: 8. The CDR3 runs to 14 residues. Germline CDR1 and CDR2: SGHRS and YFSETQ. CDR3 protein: CASSGLGTAGELFF. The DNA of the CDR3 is TGCGCCAGCAGCGGGCTCGGGACAGCAGGGGAGCTGTTTTTT.

CDR3 nucleotide sequence: TGTGCCAGCAGCTTAGGCGCCTGGGGTTACGAGCAGTACTTC. Translating gives CASSLGAWGYEQYF. The V call is TRBV7-2, the J call TRBJ2-7, with no clear D. Germline loops: CDR1 SGHTA, CDR2 FQGNSA. CDR3 length: 14 amino acids. V dropped 1 base and J dropped 4 bases, with 11 bases sitting between them.

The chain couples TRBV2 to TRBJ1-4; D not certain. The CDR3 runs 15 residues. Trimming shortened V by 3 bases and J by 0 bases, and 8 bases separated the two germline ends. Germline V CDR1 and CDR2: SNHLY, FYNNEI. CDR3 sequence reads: CASSEVESTNEKLFF. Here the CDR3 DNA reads TGTGCCAGCAGTGAGGTGGAATCAACTAATGAAAAACTGTTTTTT.

CDR3 sequence: CASRGLGGRPNEQFF. The CDR3, as DNA: TGTGCCAGCAGAGGACTAGGAGGACGCCCCAATGAGCAGTTCTTC. The rearrangement links TRBV6-5 to TRBJ2-1; 7 nucleotides align to TRBD2. The V segment lost 6 bases and the J segment 6 bases; nucleotides outside the gene matches: 11. From germline, CDR1 is MNHEY and CDR2 SVGAGI. This CDR3 has 15 residues.

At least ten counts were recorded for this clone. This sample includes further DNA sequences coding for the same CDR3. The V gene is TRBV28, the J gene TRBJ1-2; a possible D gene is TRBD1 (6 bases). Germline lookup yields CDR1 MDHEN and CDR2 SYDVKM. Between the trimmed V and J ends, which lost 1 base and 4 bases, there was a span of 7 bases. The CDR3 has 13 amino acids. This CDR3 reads CASSLSDSYGYTF. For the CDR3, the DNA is TGTGCCAGCAGTTTATCGGACAGCTATGGCTACACCTTC.

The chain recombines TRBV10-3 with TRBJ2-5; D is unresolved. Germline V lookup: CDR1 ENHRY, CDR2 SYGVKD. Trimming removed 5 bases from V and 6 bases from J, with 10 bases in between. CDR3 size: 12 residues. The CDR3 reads CAISSAGQTQYF. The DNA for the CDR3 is TGTGCCATCAGTTCCGCCGGGCAGACCCAGTACTTC.

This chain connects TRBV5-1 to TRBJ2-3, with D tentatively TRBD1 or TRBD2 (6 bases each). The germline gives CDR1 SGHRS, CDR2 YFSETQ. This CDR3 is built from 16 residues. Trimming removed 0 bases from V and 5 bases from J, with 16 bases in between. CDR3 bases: TGCGCCAGCAGCTTGGTACGGGGGCAAGGTGGAGATACGCAGTATTTT. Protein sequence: CASSLVRGQGGDTQYF. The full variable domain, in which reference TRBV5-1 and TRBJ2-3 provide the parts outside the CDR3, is KAGVTQTPRYLIKTRGQQVTLSCSPISGHRSVSWYQQTPGQGLQFLFEYFSETQRNKGNFPGRFSGRQFSNSRSEMNVSTLELGDSALYLCASSLVRGQGGDTQYFGPGTRLTVL.

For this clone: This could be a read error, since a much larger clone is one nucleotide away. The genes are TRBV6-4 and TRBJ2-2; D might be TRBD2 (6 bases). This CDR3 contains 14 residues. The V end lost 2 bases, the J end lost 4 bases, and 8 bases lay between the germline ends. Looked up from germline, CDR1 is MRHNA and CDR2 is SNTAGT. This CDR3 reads CASSDETSTGELFF. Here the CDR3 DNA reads TGTGCCAGCAGTGACGAGACTAGCACCGGGGAGCTGTTTTTT.

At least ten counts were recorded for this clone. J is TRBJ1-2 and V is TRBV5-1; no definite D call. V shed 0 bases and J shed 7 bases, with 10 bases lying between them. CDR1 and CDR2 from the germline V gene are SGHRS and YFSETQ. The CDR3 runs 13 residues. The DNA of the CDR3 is TGCGCCAGCAGCTTGGAGCCCGGGTTTGGCTACACCTTC. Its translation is CASSLEPGFGYTF.